A selection of T cell receptor beta chains follows, all from one sample in a study of neurological immune-mediated disorders. TCRdb analysed the 5' RACE reads with MiXCR anew, one entry per CDR3 protein. The profile shows some 60,000 distinct CDR3 sequences, roughly 10% of them singletons. Sequenced sample: PBMCs. The receptor source for this set is a male donor with HTLV-1-associated myelopathy (HAM/TSP). The CDR3 runs from the conserved cysteine through the conserved F or W. The D gene is left open where the match is weak. A clone size is listed for some rows: how often the clone was seen (once, few, many), or a class if it is expanded.

clone_size	v_call	d_call	cdr3_length	j_call	cdr3_nt	cdr3_aa
few	TRBV6-5	NA	15	TRBJ1-2	TGTGCCAGCAGAAGACAGATGAACTCTAACTATGGCTACACCTTC	CASRRQMNSNYGYTF
many	TRBV7-6	NA	13	TRBJ2-7	TGTGCCAGCAGTCAGGACAGCTCCTACGAGCAGTACTTC	CASSQDSSYEQYF
many	TRBV7-8	NA	15	TRBJ1-5	TGTGCCAGCAGCGCGGTGGACGGTAGCAATCAGCCCCAGCATTTT	CASSAVDGSNQPQHF
few	TRBV12-3/TRBV12-4	TRBD1	14	TRBJ1-1	TGTGCCAGCAGTTTGGGGGGACAGGGCTTTGAAGCTTTCTTT	CASSLGGQGFEAFF
many	TRBV10-3	NA	14	TRBJ2-3	TGTGCCATCAGTGACGCGTTAGTTACAGATACGCAGTATTTT	CAISDALVTDTQYF
few	TRBV7-2	NA	11	TRBJ2-7	TGTGCCAGCAGCTTAGTATCCGAGCAGTACTTC	CASSLVSEQYF
many	TRBV6-5	NA	15	TRBJ1-2	TGTGCCAGCCGAAGGGGAGGGGGGCAGAGCTATGGCTACACCTTC	CASRRGGGQSYGYTF
few	TRBV7-2	NA	12	TRBJ1-4	TGTGCCAGCAGCTTAGATAATGAAAAACTGTTTTTT	CASSLDNEKLFF
many	TRBV5-1	NA	14	TRBJ2-7	TGCGCCAGCAGCTTGGGGCCACTAAAGCAGGAGCAGTACTTC	CASSLGPLKQEQYF
few	TRBV19	TRBD1	20	TRBJ2-4	TGTGCCAGTAGTATTATTTCGACAGGGTTATTAGAACTCGCCAAAAACATTCAGTACTTC	CASSIISTGLLELAKNIQYF
many	TRBV29-1	NA	12	TRBJ2-1	TGCAGCTCAAGGATGGGAGTCACTGAGCAGTTCTTC	CSSRMGVTEQFF
many	TRBV18	TRBD1	15	TRBJ2-7	TGTGCCAGCTCACCACCGAAGGACAGGGGGCACGAGCAGTACTTC	CASSPPKDRGHEQYF
many	TRBV7-7	NA	13	TRBJ2-5	TGTGCTAGCAGCTTATTCAGACAAGAGACCCAGTACTTC	CASSLFRQETQYF
many	TRBV20-1	NA	13	TRBJ2-3	TGCAGTGCTAGGAAAGAAAGCACAGATACGCAGTATTTT	CSARKESTDTQYF
many	TRBV20-1	NA	12	TRBJ1-1	TGCAGTGCTAGAGGGCAGGGGCTCGAAGCTTTCTTT	CSARGQGLEAFF
many	TRBV7-8	NA	15	TRBJ2-6	TGTGCCAGCAGCTTAGGGTCATCTGGGGCCAACGTCCTGACTTTC	CASSLGSSGANVLTF
many	TRBV10-3	NA	14	TRBJ1-1	TGTGCCATCAGTGAGTCGTGGCAGCGGTCTGAAGCTTTCTTT	CAISESWQRSEAFF
many	TRBV5-1	NA	16	TRBJ1-3	TGCGCCAGCAGCTTGACCAGGCCAGTCTCTGGAAACACCATATATTTT	CASSLTRPVSGNTIYF
medium-sized	TRBV12-3/TRBV12-4	NA	14	TRBJ2-5	TGTGCCAGCAGTCTCCGTAGAGTCAAAGAGACCCAGTACTTC	CASSLRRVKETQYF
many	TRBV5-1	NA	13	TRBJ1-1	TGCGCCAGCAGCCCCGACAGTGGCACTGAAGCTTTCTTT	CASSPDSGTEAFF
NA	TRBV24-1	NA	15	TRBJ1-3	TGTGCCACCGACTACTACAGGGATGGTGGAAACACCATATATTTT	CATDYYRDGGNTIYF
NA	TRBV15	NA	14	TRBJ2-5	TGTGCCACCAGCAGAGGGAACGGTCAAGAGATCCAGTACTTC	CATSRGNGQEIQYF
many	TRBV12-3/TRBV12-4	NA	15	TRBJ1-1	TGTGCCAGCAGTTCCCTTAGTTTTGTTTCCCACCGGGCTTTCTTT	CASSSLSFVSHRAFF
many	TRBV5-1	NA	13	TRBJ2-5	TGCGCCAGCAGCTTGCCAGGGGGGCAGACCCAGTACTTC	CASSLPGGQTQYF
many	TRBV7-9	NA	14	TRBJ2-5	TGTGCCAGCAGCTTGGCTAGGGACCAAGAGACCCAGTACTTC	CASSLARDQETQYF
NA	TRBV5-6	NA	14	TRBJ2-5	TGTGCCAGCAGCTTTATGACAGTCCAAGAGACCCAGTACTTC	CASSFMTVQETQYF
NA	TRBV13	NA	13	TRBJ2-1	TGTGCCAGCAGCCTGGGACGGGCGAATGAGCAGTTCTTC	CASSLGRANEQFF
many	TRBV19	NA	13	TRBJ1-6	TGTGCCAGTAGGGGGTTTTTGGATTCACCCCTCCACTTT	CASRGFLDSPLHF
many	TRBV10-3	TRBD1	14	TRBJ2-7	TGTGCCATCAGTGTGGAGACAGGGACCTACGAGCAGTACTTC	CAISVETGTYEQYF
many	TRBV3-1	TRBD1	19	TRBJ1-5	TGTGCCAGCAGCCAAGAAAATCCGGGACAGTACCCCTTCAATCAGCCCCAGCATTTT	CASSQENPGQYPFNQPQHF
many	TRBV6-2/TRBV6-3	NA	16	TRBJ2-1	TGTGCCAGCAGTTACTCTCGCGGGGTAGGTTACAATGAGCAGTTCTTC	CASSYSRGVGYNEQFF
many	TRBV10-3	NA	14	TRBJ1-1	TGTGCCATCAGTGGGACCTGGGGAGGGACTGAAGCTTTCTTT	CAISGTWGGTEAFF
NA	TRBV5-1	NA	13	TRBJ1-4	TGCGCCAGCCGCATGTCGGAGGGAAAAAAACTGTTTTTT	CASRMSEGKKLFF
NA	TRBV9	NA	14	TRBJ2-1	TGTGCCAGCAGCGTAACTTCATGGTACCCTGAGCAGTTCTTC	CASSVTSWYPEQFF